There are a few counts of the clone carrying this T cell receptor beta chain. Its target is unknown. These data come from a study of CD4 T cells in relation to SARS-CoV-2 and coronaviruses. Study-wide context: TCR beta CDR3s were sequenced after roughly 10-day antigen culture of PBMCs.

Before the COVID-19 pandemic, during about 2011-2019, CD4+ T cells were taken from unexposed donors. After ten to eleven days of culture, CD4+ T cells were isolated. Cells permitting, SARS-CoV-2 S/N and four cold-coronavirus spikes were tested on unexposed-donor CD4+ T cells. Fresh IL-2 medium replaced half the medium on days 3 and 7. Some clones are missing from TCRdb's copy, which holds only in-frame ones; the method was immunoSEQ multiplex PCR. The top ten hold roughly 15% of the sample, which has around 23,000 clones, roughly four fifths seen once. The V gene end was trimmed by 6 bases and the J gene end by 5 bases; junction bases not matched to a gene: 6. CDR3 length: 14 residues. CDR1 is MNHNY and CDR2 is SVGAGI in the germline V gene (reference sequence).

The sequenced sample was CD4+ T cells from PBMCs, cultured in vitro. The receptor comes from a human donor in good health. The chain combines TRBV6-6 with TRBJ1-5, with 8 bases that match TRBD1. The CDR3 bases are TGTGCCAGCAGGCCCGGACAGGGTTATCAGCCCCAGCATTTT. Amino acid sequence: CASRPGQGYQPQHF.